Below are 4 T cell receptor beta chains sequenced from a single sample in a study of shared clonotypes between healthy human individuals. TCRdb's copy holds only in-frame clones and misses some; the assay was immunoSEQ multiplex PCR. The sample comprises around 600,000 clones, around 95% of which are singletons, and approximately 0.11% rests with the top ten. The naive CD8 subset, CD45RO-negative cells positively selected for CCR7, excluded terminally differentiated effector memory CD45RA+ cells. The material sequenced was naive CD8+ T cells sorted from blood. The receptors were sampled from a woman in her 30s in good health.

This chain joins TRBV4-2 and TRBJ1-5; D is undetermined. V dropped 0 bases and J dropped 7 bases, with 13 bases sitting between them. The CDR3 has 15 amino acids. CDR1 is LGHNA and CDR2 is YNFKEQ in the germline V gene. CDR3 in amino acids: CASSQDRGLGQPQHF. As DNA, the CDR3 is TGTGCCAGCAGCCAAGATCGAGGGTTGGGACAGCCCCAGCATTTT.

The chain uses TRBV10-2 and TRBJ2-3; 13 bases agree with TRBD2. CDR3 length equals 16 residues. Per the germline V gene, CDR1 is WSHSY and CDR2 is SAAADI. V shed 6 bases and J 5 bases; nucleotides not matched to a gene: 8. The CDR3 bases are TGCGCCAGCAGCCTTGGGACTAGCGGGATTCAAGATACGCAGTATTTT. This sequence encodes CASSLGTSGIQDTQYF.

This chain uses TRBV6-4 with TRBJ2-5; TRBD2 matches at 7 bases. J gave up 3 bases and V 4 bases, and 2 bases lay outside the gene matches. Germline V gives CDR1 MRHNA, CDR2 SNTAGT. The CDR3 consists of 13 residues. The chain's CDR3 is CASSVAGEETQYF. CDR3 DNA sequence: TGTGCCAGCAGTGTTGCGGGAGAAGAGACCCAGTACTTC.

The chain links TRBV6-5 to TRBJ2-1; D not resolved. Germline lookup yields CDR1 MNHEY and CDR2 SVGAGI. V gave up 4 bases and J gave up 4 bases, with 8 bases separating them. The CDR3 runs to 13 residues. DNA of the CDR3: TGTGCCAGCAGTTTGGGCCCATACAATGAGCAGTTCTTC. Translating gives CASSLGPYNEQFF.